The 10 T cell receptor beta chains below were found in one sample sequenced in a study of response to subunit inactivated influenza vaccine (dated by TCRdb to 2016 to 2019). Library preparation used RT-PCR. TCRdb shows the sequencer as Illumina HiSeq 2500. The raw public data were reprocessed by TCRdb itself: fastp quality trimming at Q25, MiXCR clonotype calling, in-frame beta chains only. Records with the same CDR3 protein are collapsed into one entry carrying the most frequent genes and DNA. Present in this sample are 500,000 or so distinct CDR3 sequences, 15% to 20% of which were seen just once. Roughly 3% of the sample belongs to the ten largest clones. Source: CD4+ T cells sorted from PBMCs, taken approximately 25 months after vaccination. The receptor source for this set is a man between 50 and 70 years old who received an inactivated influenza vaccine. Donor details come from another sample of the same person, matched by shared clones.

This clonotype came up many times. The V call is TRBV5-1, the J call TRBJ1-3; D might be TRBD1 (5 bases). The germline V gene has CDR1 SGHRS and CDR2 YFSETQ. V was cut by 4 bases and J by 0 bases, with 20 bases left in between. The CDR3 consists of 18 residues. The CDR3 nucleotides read TGCGCCAGCAGCGGAATGGAGGGTGGGGCCTCCTCTGGAAACACCATATATTTT. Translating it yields CASSGMEGGASSGNTIYF.

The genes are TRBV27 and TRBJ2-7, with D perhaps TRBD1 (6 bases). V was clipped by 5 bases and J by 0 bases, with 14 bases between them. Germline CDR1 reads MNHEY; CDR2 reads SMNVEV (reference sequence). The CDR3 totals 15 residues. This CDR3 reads CASSPARGSSYEQYF. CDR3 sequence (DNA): TGTGCCAGCAGTCCCGCCAGGGGTAGCTCCTACGAGCAGTACTTC.

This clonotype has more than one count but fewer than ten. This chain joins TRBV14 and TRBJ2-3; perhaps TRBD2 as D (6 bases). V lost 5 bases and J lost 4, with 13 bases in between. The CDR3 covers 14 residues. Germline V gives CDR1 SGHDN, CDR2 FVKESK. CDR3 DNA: TGTGCCAGCAGCGCACCGGGGGAGCCAGATACGCAGTATTTT. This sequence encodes CASSAPGEPDTQYF.

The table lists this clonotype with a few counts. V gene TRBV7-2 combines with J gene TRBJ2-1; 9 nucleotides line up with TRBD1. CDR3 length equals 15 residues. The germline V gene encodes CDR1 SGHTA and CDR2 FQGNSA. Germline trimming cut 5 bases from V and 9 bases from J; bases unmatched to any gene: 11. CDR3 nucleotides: TGTGCCAGCAGCCCAGGACAGGGGAGGAACGTTGAGCAGTTCTTC. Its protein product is CASSPGQGRNVEQFF.

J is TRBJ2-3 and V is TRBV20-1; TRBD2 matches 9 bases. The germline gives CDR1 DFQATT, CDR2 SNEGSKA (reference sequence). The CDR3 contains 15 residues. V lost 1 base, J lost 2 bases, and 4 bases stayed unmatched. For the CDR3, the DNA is TGCAGTGCTAGAGCCCTAGCGGGGCCCACAGATACGCAGTATTTT. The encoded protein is CSARALAGPTDTQYF.

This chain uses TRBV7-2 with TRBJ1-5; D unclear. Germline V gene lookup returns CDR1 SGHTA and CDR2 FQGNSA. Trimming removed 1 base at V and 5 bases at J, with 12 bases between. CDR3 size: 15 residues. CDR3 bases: TGTGCCAGCAGCTTAGGAGGCAGGACTCATCAGCCCCAGCATTTT. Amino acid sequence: CASSLGGRTHQPQHF.

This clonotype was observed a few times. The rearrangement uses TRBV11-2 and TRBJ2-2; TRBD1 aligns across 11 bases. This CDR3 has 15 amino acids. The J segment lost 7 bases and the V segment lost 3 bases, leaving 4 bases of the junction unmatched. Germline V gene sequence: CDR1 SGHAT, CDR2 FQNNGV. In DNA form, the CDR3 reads TGTGCCAGCAGCTTCTGGACAGGGGGCGACGGGGAGCTGTTTTTT. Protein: CASSFWTGGDGELFF.

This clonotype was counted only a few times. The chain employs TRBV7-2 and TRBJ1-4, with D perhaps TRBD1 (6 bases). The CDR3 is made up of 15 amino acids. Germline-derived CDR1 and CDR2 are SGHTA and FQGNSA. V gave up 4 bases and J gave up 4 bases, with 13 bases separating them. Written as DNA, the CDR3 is TGTGCCAGCAGCTCCGGTGGGGGCTTTAATGAAAAACTGTTTTTT. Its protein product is CASSSGGGFNEKLFF.

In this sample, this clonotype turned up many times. In nucleotides, the CDR3 is TGCAGTGCTAGATCTGCGGGCTCGGGGACAGAGCAGTTCTTC. This gives the protein CSARSAGSGTEQFF. The J gene is TRBJ2-1, the V gene TRBV20-1, with D possibly TRBD1 on 6 matching bases. Germline V gene sequence: CDR1 DFQATT, CDR2 SNEGSKA (reference sequence). Trimming stripped 2 bases from V and 10 bases from J, with 18 bases between. CDR3 length: 14 amino acids.

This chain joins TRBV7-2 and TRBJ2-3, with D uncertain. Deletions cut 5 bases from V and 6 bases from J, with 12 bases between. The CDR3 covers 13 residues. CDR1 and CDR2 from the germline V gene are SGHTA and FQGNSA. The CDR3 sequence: CASSPREADTQYF. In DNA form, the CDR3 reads TGTGCCAGCAGCCCCCGAGAGGCCGATACGCAGTATTTT.